This T cell receptor (beta chain) appears in the sequencing data of a study of blood T cells in healthy people across ages (dated by TCRdb to about 2015). Looking at the study overall: In model experiments, roughly one uniquely barcoded TCR beta cDNA molecule per two T cells was captured by template switching. To track age-related changes in TCR beta repertoire diversity, the study relied on deep sequencing normalized with unique cDNA molecular identifiers. Donors were grouped into four age groups: young (average roughly 15 years), middle-aged (less than 40), aged (around 56) and long-lived (just over 80). Donors of different ages were randomly distributed across sequencing lanes to avoid experimental bias. The study analyzed two additional independent replicas of 1 million unique cDNA reads from the same blood draw for two donors, one aged 18 to 29 and one aged 80 or older. The paper's findings and limits, for the study overall: Because profiling used bulk unsorted PBMCs, naive and antigen-experienced compartments could not be compared conclusively. As age increased, observed TCR beta diversity per million T cells dropped in a roughly linear way, and a significant reduction was already evident by age around 41. Donor CMV infection status was unknown, potentially confounding age-related changes in expanded clonotypes. Compared with the aged group, the long-lived group had more naive CD4+ T cells, fewer expanded clones and increased TCR diversity, a pattern suggesting age selection. Estimates of total diversity based on one million sequenced T cells were considered lower bounds and underestimates. A strong correlation was found between observed TCR beta diversity and the percentage of naive T cells measured by flow cytometry.

The donors were roughly 39 Caucasian individuals from Russia, aged roughly 6 to 100 years, who were systemically healthy. Each donor gave around 9.8 milliliters of peripheral blood, collected into EDTA-treated Vacutainer tubes. Ficoll-Paque density-gradient centrifugation was used to isolate PBMCs, with at least 6.5 million per sample. Total RNA, at least 5 micrograms per sample, was extracted from PBMCs with Trizol reagent. Naive CD45RAhigh/CD27high T cell percentages were measured by flow cytometry on a PBMC aliquot from every donor. Libraries were constructed by 5' RACE. Sequencing was carried out with an Illumina HiSeq 2500. A second about 7 to 11 cycle PCR used a sample-barcoded 5' primer and a J-beta primer mix. Each TCR beta cDNA molecule received a unique molecular identifier from a template-switch 5' adaptor carrying 12 random nucleotides. Each sample yielded at least 2.5 million CDR3-containing paired-end reads. First-strand cDNA was synthesized from all RNA with the Mint cDNA synthesis kit, primed by a TRBC-specific oligonucleotide. Following uracil-DNA glycosylase treatment, all cDNA underwent a first 18-cycle PCR with the universal primers M1SS and BC2_uni_R. The original pipeline was this. For normalization, 1 million high-quality reads, each with a distinct molecular identifier, were randomly selected from each sample. Reads sharing molecular identifiers were discarded rather than binned into consensus sequences. MiTCR, set to a Q25 quality threshold and the strictest error-elimination algorithm, was used for CDR3 identification, clonotype clustering and error correction. A nonparametric unseen species model using Euler transformation provided a lower-bound estimate of total TCR beta diversity. TCRdb reworked the public reads: Q25 trimming with fastp, MiXCR clone assembly, productive beta chains retained. For every CDR3 protein sequence, its rows merge into one entry that carries the most common genes and DNA. The V and J calls were determined by TCRdb, not by the authors. This sample lists more than 800,000 distinct CDR3 sequences; roughly 26% were detected once. Jointly, the top ten make up around 15% of the sample.

This clonotype has ten or more counts. There is no known antigen for this receptor. No qualities accompany the bases; no much larger clone lies one base away. The CDR3 numbers 14 residues from cysteine through phenylalanine. Just CDR3 DNA is preserved here, 42 bases in frame from base 1. Via the germline V gene, CDR1 is SGHRS and CDR2 YFSETQ. V trim: 0 bases; J trim: 9 bases; unmatched bases: 8. What was sequenced was blood. This TCR came from a woman of 80 years or more in good health. The receptor chain draws on TRBV5-1 and TRBJ2-5; TRBD2 agrees with 7 junctional bases. The DNA sequence is as follows: TGCGCCAGCAGCTTGGTTGTTGCCGCGGGGGCCCAGTACTTC. This translates into CASSLVVAAGAQYF.